The entry that follows covers one TCR beta chain sequence. This clone's antigen is unknown. The input lacks base qualities; no much larger clone sits a single base away. Flow cytometry confirmed the purity of CD4+ and CD8+ cells that had been isolated by positive magnetic bead selection on an AutoMACS. After a first flow cytometry screen using a TCR V beta antibody panel, clonal expansions were characterized through TCRB deep sequencing of sorted CD8+ fractions. Ficoll-Paque PLUS density gradient separation was used to isolate peripheral blood mononuclear cells. DNA from CD4-enriched, CD8-enriched or PBMC samples was extracted using Nucleospin Tissue or Tissue XS kits and then quantified on a Qubit 2.0 fluorometer. This entry belongs to a study of somatic mutations in cytotoxic T cells in rheumatoid arthritis (TCRdb year 2017). About the investigation overall: Patient peripheral blood (approximately 27 ml EDTA) was drawn right after diagnosis and before any treatment started. Sorted V beta1+ cells also underwent TCRB sequencing, and some V beta antibody-stained T-cell populations were flow-sorted at nearly 100% purity on a FACSAria II or Sony SH800. In newly diagnosed rheumatoid arthritis without treatment, the study examined if expanded CD8+ T-cell clones harbor somatic mutations, relying on TCRB deep sequencing to characterize clonality. For roughly 61 rheumatoid arthritis patients and 20 healthy controls, TCRB deep sequencing was carried out. Patient and control groups had essentially identical median ages. On the study overall, not on this receptor specifically: In patients, CD8+ clonality rose with age (Spearman r ≈ 0.49), which was not the case in healthy controls. Several identical CD8+ TCRB sequences were found in both blood and synovial fluid, and in 8 of 65 patients the largest CD8+ clone exceeded 20% of CD8+ cells. CD8+ T-cell clonality did not differ significantly between rheumatoid arthritis patients and age-matched healthy controls. No adjustment for multiple comparisons was made for the slight TRBV07 underrepresentation in patients. The antigen targets of the expanded CD8+ clones were unknown, and absence from virus-specific databases did not rule out viral specificity.

The immunoSEQ assay was applied to genomic DNA for TCRB CDR3 sequencing. The source study handled its data this way. Published virus-specific TCRB sequences were compared with patient CD8+ clones larger than 1%, and only a few matches were found. Only productive TCRB rearrangements were included in the analyses. A clone was defined by a unique TCRB CDR3 sequence, and clonality was computed as a productive clonality index based on Shannon entropy. Repertoire overlap for a pair of samples was computed from each clone's template counts relative to total templates per sample. V-gene usage from TCRB sequencing and V-gene usage measured by flow cytometry were correlated (Spearman r of 0.6 to 0.7). TCRdb provides this immuneACCESS table in a form limited to in-frame rearrangements. Some clones are lacking; in checked studies, under half of them reflect an unresolved V gene, and why the rest are absent is not known. That table gives V, J and clone size, and the DNA gave D and trimming. Within this sample are roughly 20,000 clones, with approximately 80% of them counted one time only. Roughly a tenth of the sample is taken by the ten largest.

The germline V gene specifies ENHRY as CDR1 and SYGVKD as CDR2. Trimming leaves V shorter by 6 bases and J shorter by 7 bases, with the junction holding 11 bases beyond the gene matches. The CDR3 holds 15 amino acids from the cysteine to the phenylalanine. Of all the DNA, just the CDR3 is kept, 45 bases in frame from base 1. Sequencing input: CD8+ T cells sorted from blood. The sequence was collected from an adult with rheumatoid arthritis. The rearrangement combines TRBV10-3 with TRBJ1-4; the junction holds 7 bases that match TRBD1. The CDR3 reads CAISDMGQYGEKLFF. The DNA is as follows: TGTGCCATCAGCGACATGGGACAGTATGGTGAAAAACTGTTTTTT.